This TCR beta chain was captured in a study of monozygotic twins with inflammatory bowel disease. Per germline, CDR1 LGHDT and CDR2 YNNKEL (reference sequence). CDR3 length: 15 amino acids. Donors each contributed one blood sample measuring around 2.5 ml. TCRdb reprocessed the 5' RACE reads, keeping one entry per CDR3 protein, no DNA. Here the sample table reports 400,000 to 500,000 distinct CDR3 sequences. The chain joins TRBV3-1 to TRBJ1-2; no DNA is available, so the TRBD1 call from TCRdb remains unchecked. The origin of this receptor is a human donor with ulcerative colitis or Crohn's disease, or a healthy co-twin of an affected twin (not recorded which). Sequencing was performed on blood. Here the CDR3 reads CASSQVSRGSSGYTF.